The entry that follows covers one TCR beta chain sequence. CDR3 length: 13 amino acids. CDR1 and CDR2 (germline): MNHEY, SVGAGI. Trimming pared 6 bases from V and 1 base from J, leaving 9 bases between. How the authors handled the data: Nucleated cell number was recorded as an estimate derived from reference gene primer amplification. The assay was immunoSEQ multiplex PCR, and TCRdb's table has in-frame clones only and misses some. The DNA gave D and trimming, while V, J and clone size come from that table. The sample has fewer than 300,000 clones, 60% to 75% seen once. This sample stems from a study of blood T cell repertoires in COVID-19.

This chain connects TRBV6-5 to TRBJ2-5; D gene unclear. The receptor was derived from a woman over 75 with acute or convalescent COVID-19. Sequenced: peripheral blood. As DNA, the CDR3 is TGTGCCAGCAGACAGAGAACCCAAGAGACCCAGTACTTC. Its translation is CASRQRTQETQYF.